The source of this T cell receptor beta chain is a study of cytomegalovirus exposure and HLA in healthy donors. Whole-study context: Ancestry clustering placed about 86% of under 450 genotyped donors in the Caucasian-associated cluster.

The CDR3 is made up of 15 amino acids. The V gene lost 0 bases and the J gene lost 10 bases, with 13 bases spanning the gap. Germline CDR1 reads MGHDK; CDR2 reads SYGVNS. Every donor was a healthy person donating bone marrow. The PCR employed 60 Vbeta primers together with 13 Jbeta primers. Here immunoSEQ multiplex PCR was the method, and the copy in TCRdb shows in-frame clones only, minus some. This table holds fewer than 250,000 clones, roughly 80% found once. This clone has only a few counts. The sample comprised PBMCs. The origin of this receptor is a woman aged 18-29 years in good health and CMV-seronegative. The chain recombines TRBV25-1 with TRBJ1-6; D remains ambiguous. The CDR3, as DNA: TGTGCCAGCAGTGAATATGGGAGGGATCGATCACCCCTCCACTTT. This gives the protein CASSEYGRDRSPLHF. The full variable domain, completed using reference TRBV25-1 and TRBJ1-6, is EADIYQTPRYLVIGTGKKITLECSQTMGHDKMYWYQQDPGMELHLIHYSYGVNSTEKGDLSSESTVSRIRTEHFPLTLESARPSHTSQYLCASSEYGRDRSPLHFGNGTRLTVT.